Sequencing of this T cell receptor (beta chain) was carried out in a study of beta chain features in type 1 diabetes. Sequencing targeted expressed TCRB transcripts, as all isolated RNA had been reverse transcribed. Measured with immunoSEQ multiplex PCR; TCRdb has only the in-frame clones, and not every one. This table has approximately 340,000 clones, more than 13% appearing once. This receptor was taken from a woman aged 18 to 35 in good health. The sample taken for sequencing was naive CD4+ T cells from blood.

CDR3 DNA sequence: TGTGCCAGCAGCTTAGGGAGGGGAAGTCAGCCCCAGCATTTT. As protein: CASSLGRGSQPQHF. This chain connects TRBV11-2 to TRBJ1-5; maybe TRBD1 (5 bases). The CDR3 contains 14 residues. V was trimmed by 1 base and J by 6 bases, leaving 10 bases between them. Germline V gene data show CDR1 as SGHAT and CDR2 as FQNNGV.